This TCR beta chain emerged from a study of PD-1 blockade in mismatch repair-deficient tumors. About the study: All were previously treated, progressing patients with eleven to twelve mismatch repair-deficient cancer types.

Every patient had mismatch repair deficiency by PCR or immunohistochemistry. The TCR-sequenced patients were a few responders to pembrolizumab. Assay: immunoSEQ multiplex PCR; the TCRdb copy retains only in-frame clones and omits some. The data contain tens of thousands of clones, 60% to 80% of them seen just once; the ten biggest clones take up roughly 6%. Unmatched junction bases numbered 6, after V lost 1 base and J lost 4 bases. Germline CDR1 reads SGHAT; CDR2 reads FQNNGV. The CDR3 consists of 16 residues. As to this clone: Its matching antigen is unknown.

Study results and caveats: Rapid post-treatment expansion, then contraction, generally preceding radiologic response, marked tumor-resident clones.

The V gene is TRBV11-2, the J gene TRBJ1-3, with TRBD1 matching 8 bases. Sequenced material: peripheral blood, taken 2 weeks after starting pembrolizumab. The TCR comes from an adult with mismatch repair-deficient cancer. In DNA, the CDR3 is TGTGCCAGCAGCTTAGCCCCAGGGGGCCTAGGAAACACCATATATTTT. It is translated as CASSLAPGGLGNTIYF.